The present T cell receptor (beta chain) was sequenced within a study of identical twins. In germline, CDR1 is LGHNA, CDR2 YSLEER. After removal of 3 bases from V and 3 bases from J, the junction contained 7 bases not matched to a gene. The CDR3 runs to 16 residues. As concerns this clonotype: What it recognizes is unknown.

TCRdb re-called the 5' RACE reads with MiXCR, one entry per CDR3 protein. The data contain roughly 480,000 distinct CDR3 sequences, 24% of them singletons. Points from the study as a whole: Partly confounded zero-insertion analyses could result from invariant MAIT and iNKT cells.

In addition, the sample was reused for a study of T cells expressing NK-cell markers. That publication notes: Where several donors were concerned, these clonotypes also led the CD3+CD56-NKG2C+ fraction.

The rearrangement links TRBV4-3 to TRBJ2-1; 8 bases fit TRBD2. Source material: CD4+ T cells sorted from blood. This clonotype was obtained from a woman aged 18 to 35 in good health. Here the CDR3 reads CASSQGTSGYYNEQFF. The CDR3 coding sequence is TGCGCCAGCAGCCAGGGTACTAGCGGTTACTACAATGAGCAGTTCTTC.